The text below deals with one T cell receptor beta chain. Its antigen is still unknown. Germline V gene sequence: CDR1 KGHDR, CDR2 SFDVKD. CDR3 size: 16 residues. TCRdb re-called the 5' RACE reads and gives one entry per CDR3 protein, without DNA. This table holds around 380,000 distinct CDR3 sequences. This specimen comes from a study of monozygotic twins with inflammatory bowel disease. Study-level results: Variability may have been added to patient repertoires by differing immunosuppressive treatments. Fewer shared clonotypes with others were found in IBD patients than in healthy twins, especially with disease activity.

The chain recombines TRBV24-1 with TRBJ2-3; TCRdb's D gene call, TRBD1, goes unchecked for lack of DNA. The sequence derives from a human donor with ulcerative colitis or Crohn's disease, or a healthy co-twin of an affected twin (not recorded which). Sequencing was done on a sample of blood. The CDR3: CATSDSDRMGTDTQYF.